This T cell receptor beta chain was sequenced during a study of CD8+ T cells in alopecia areata. Study findings and constraints: Especially in alopecia totalis/universalis, lesional scalp showed greater clonality than normal scalp did.

The germline gives CDR1 SGHVS, CDR2 FQNEAQ. V was shortened by 3 bases and J by 1 base, with 6 bases between the two germline ends. The CDR3 runs 13 residues. A remark on this clone: Its matching antigen is unknown.

Samples from alopecia areata patients were lesional scalp punch biopsies and peripheral blood. The authors extracted RNA and reverse transcribed it into cDNA as the sequencing template. This table comes from immunoSEQ multiplex PCR, and its TCRdb copy is limited to in-frame clones, with some not included. The table has about 140,000 clones, about 47% seen once; the top ten hold approximately 0.99%. The TCR was taken from a human donor with alopecia areata. The J gene is TRBJ1-1, the V gene TRBV7-8; the D is unclear. The sample here was CD4+ T cells sorted from blood, taken at week 0. CDR3: CASSFRANTEAFF. For the CDR3, the DNA is TGTGCCAGCAGCTTTAGGGCGAACACTGAAGCTTTCTTT.